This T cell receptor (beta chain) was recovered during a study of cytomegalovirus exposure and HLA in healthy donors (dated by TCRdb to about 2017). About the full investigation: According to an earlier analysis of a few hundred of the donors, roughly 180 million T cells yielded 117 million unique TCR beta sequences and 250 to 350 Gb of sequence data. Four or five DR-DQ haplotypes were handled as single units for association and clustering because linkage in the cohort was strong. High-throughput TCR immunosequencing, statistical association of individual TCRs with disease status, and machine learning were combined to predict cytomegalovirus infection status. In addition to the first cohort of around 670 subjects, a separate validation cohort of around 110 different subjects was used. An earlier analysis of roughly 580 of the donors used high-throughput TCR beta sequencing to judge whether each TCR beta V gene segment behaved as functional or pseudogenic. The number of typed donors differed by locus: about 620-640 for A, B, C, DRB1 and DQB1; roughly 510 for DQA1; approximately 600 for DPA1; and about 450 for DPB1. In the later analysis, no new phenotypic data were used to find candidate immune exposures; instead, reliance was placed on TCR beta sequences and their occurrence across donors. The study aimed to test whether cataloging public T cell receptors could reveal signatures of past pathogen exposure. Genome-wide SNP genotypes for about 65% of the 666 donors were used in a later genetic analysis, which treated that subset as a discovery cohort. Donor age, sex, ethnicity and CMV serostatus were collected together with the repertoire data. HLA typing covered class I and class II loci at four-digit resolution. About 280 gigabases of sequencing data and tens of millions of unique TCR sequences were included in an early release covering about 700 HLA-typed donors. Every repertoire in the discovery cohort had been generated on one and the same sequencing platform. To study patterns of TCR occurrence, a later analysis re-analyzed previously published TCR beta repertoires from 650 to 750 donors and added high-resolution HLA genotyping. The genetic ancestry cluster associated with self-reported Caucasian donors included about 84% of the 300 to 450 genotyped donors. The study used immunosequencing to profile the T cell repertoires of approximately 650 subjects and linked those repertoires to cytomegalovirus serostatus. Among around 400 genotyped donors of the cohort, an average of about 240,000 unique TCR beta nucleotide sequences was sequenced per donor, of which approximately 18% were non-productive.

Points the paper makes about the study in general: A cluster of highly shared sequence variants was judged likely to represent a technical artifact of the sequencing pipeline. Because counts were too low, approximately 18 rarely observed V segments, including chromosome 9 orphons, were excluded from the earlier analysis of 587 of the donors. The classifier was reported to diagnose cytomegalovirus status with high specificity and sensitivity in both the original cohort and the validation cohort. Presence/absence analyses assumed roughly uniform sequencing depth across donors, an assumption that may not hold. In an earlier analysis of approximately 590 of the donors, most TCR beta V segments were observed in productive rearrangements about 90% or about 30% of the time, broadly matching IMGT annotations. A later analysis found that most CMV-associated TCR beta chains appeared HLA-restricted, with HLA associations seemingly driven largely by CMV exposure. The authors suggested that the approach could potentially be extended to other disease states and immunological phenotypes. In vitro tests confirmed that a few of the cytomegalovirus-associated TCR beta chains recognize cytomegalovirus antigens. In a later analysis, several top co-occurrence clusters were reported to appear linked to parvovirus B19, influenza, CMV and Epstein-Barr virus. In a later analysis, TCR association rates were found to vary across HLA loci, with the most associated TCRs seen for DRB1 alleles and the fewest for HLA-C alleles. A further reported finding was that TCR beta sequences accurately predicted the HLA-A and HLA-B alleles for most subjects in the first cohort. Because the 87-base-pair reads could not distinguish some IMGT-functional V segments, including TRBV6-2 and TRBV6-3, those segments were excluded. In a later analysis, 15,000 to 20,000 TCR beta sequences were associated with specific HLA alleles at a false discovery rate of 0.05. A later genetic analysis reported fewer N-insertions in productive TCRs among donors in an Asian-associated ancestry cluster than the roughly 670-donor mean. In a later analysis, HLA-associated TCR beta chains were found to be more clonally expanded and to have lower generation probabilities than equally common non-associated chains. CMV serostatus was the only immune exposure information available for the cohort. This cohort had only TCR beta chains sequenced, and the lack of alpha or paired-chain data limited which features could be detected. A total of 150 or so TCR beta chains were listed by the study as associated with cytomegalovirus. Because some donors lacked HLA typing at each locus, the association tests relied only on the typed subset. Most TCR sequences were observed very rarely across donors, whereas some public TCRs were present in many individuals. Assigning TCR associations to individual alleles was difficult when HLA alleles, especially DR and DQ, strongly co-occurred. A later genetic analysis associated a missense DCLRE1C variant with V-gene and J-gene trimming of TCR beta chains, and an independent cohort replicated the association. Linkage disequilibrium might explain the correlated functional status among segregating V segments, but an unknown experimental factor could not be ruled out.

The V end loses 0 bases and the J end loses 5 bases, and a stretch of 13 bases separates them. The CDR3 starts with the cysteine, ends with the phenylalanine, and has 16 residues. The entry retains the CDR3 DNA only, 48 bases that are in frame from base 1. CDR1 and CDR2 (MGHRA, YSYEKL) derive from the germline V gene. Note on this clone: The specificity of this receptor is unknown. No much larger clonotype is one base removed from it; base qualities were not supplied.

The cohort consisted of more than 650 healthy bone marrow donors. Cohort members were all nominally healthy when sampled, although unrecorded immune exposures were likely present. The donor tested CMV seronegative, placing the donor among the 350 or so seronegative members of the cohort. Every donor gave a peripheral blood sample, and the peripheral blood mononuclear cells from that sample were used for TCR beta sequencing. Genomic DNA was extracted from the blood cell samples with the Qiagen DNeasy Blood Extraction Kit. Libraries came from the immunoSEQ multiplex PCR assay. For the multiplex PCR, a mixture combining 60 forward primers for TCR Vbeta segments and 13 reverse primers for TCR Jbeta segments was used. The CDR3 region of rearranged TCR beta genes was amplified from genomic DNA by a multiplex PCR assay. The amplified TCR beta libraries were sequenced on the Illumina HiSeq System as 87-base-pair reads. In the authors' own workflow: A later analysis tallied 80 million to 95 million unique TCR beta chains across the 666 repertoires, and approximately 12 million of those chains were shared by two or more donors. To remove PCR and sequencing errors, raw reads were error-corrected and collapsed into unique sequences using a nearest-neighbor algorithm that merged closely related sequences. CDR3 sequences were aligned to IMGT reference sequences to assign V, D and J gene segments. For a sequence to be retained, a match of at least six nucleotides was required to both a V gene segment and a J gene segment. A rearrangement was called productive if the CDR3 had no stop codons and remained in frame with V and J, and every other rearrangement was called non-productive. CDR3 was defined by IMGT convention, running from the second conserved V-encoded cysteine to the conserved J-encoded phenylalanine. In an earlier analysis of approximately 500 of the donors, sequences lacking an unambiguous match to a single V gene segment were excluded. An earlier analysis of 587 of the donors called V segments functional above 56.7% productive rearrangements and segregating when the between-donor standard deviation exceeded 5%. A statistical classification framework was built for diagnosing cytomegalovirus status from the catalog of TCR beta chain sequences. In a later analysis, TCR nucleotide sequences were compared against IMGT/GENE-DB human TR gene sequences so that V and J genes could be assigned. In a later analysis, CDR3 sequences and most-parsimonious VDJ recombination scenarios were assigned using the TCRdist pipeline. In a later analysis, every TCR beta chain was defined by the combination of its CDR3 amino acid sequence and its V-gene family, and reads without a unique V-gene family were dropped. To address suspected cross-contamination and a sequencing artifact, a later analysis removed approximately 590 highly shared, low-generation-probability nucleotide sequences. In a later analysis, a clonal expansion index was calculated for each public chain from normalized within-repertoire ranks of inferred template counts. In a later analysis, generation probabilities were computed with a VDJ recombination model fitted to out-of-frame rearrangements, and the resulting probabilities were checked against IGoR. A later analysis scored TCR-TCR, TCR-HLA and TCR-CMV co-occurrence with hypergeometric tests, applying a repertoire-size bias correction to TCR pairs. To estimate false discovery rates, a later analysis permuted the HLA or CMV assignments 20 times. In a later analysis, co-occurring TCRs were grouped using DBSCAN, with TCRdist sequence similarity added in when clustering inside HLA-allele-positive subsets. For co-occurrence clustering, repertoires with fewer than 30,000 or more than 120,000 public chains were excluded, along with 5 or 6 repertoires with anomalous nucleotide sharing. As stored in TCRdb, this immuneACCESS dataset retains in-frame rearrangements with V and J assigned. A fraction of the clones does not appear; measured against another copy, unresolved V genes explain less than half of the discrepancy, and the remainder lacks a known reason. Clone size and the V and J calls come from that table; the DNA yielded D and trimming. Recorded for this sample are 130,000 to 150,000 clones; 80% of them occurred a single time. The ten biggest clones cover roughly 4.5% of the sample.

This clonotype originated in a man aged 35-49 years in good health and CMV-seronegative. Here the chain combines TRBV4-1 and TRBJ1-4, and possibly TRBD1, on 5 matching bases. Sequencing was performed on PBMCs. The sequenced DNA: TGCGCCAGCAGCCAAGACCTCTCCGGGGGGAATGAAAAACTGTTTTTT. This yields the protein CASSQDLSGGNEKLFF.